A single TCR beta chain is shown here with its context. TCRdb keeps only in-frame clones here, not all; method: immunoSEQ multiplex PCR. The sample has some 2.1 million clones; around 95% are singletons. This entry comes from a study of shared clonotypes between healthy human individuals. Germline CDR1 SGDLS, CDR2 YYNGEE. Trimming removed 0 bases from V and 0 bases from J, with 13 bases in between. The CDR3 loop spans 17 amino acids. This rearrangement joins TRBV9 to TRBJ1-3, with D maybe TRBD1 (5 bases). The receptor comes from a man aged 18-30 years in good health. Sequenced sample: naive CD4+ T cells sorted from blood. Indicated subset: CD45RA+ positively selected. The CDR3 loop is CASSVGGQGASGNTIYF. For the CDR3, the DNA is TGTGCCAGCAGCGTAGGGGGCCAGGGTGCCTCTGGAAACACCATATATTTT.